These 8 T cell receptor beta chains originate from one sample sequenced in a study of tumor-infiltrating lymphocytes in primary liver carcinoma. A constant-region primer served to make TCR beta cDNA from roughly 540 ng total RNA. Generation of the TCR beta libraries relied on three nested multiplex PCR rounds using slightly modified ARM-PCR. Running 10 cycles apiece, the first two PCR rounds relied on TRBV1-TRBV30 forward primers together with a C-beta reverse primer. TCRdb re-called the multiplex PCR reads through MiXCR, storing one row per CDR3 protein. The sample lists about 120,000 distinct CDR3 sequences; around two thirds were seen once. Bulk tissue was left unsorted, and RNA and DNA were co-extracted from roughly 20-30 mg of it. Sequenced input: liver tumor tissue from sampling region 1. Subset given: tumor region T1, superior pole. These receptors originate from an older woman with primary liver carcinoma and hepatitis B virus infection.

Concerning this clonotype: One end of the junction fails to match germline, which may point to a read error. The rearrangement links TRBV12-5 to TRBJ2-1; the match to TRBD1 covers 10 bases. The V gene's germline CDR1 is LGHNT and CDR2 FRNRAP. The CDR3 contains 21 residues. The CDR3 DNA reads TGTACTAGTGGTTTGGTAAAGGGGGTTGGGGACAGGGGCCAGACCTACAATGAGCAGTTCTTC. Residues: CTSGLVKGVGDRGQTYNEQFF.

A remark on this clonotype: The germline gene is not matched at one end of the junction; a read error may be the cause. The chain uses TRBV11-3 and TRBJ2-3, with TRBD2 as a possible D gene (5 bases). In germline, CDR1 is SGHNT, CDR2 YENEEA. This CDR3 comprises 11 residues. In DNA, the CDR3 is TGTACCAGCAGCGGCAGAGATGCGCAGTATTTT. Translation: CTSSGRDAQYF.

This clonotype was seen at least ten times. The rearrangement joins TRBV12-3 or TRBV12-4 to TRBJ1-1; D unclear. The ends were cut back, 1 base at V and 1 base at J, with 10 bases in the middle. CDR3 size: 15 residues. CDR3 DNA sequence: TGTGCCAGCAGTTTAGGCAGGCGGGGGAACACTGAAGCTTTCTTT. Protein product: CASSLGRRGNTEAFF.

Details on this clonotype: This could be a read error, since a much larger clone is one nucleotide away. V and J are TRBV12-3 or TRBV12-4 and TRBJ1-2; D is unclear. This CDR3 is built from 16 residues. CDR3 loop: CDSSLEGLTDNYGYTF. The DNA for the CDR3 is TGTGACAGCAGTTTAGAAGGTCTAACAGATAATTATGGCTACACCTTC.

There are a few counts of this clonotype. The chain recombines TRBV14 with TRBJ1-1; 8 bases align to TRBD1. The V segment lost 1 base and the J segment 1 base; nucleotides outside the gene matches: 11. Germline loops: CDR1 SGHDN, CDR2 FVKESK. This CDR3 comprises 18 residues. This CDR3 is CASSQGLGRGTGNTEAFF. In DNA, the CDR3 is TGTGCCAGCAGCCAAGGCCTCGGACGGGGGACAGGGAACACTGAAGCTTTCTTT.

On this clonotype: This sequence may be a read error, since a much larger clone differs from it by one base. J is TRBJ2-3 and V is TRBV29-1, with 8 bases that match TRBD2. The J call may not be correct, given that the DNA end is closer to TRBJ2-7. This CDR3 comprises 14 residues. Germline V gives CDR1 SQVTM, CDR2 ANQGSEA. The CDR3, as DNA: TGCAGCGTCACTACTAGCGGCCGCTCCTACGAGCAGTACTTC. Its protein product is CSVTTSGRSYEQYF.

Points on this clonotype: A much larger clone lies one base from this, so it may be a read error. The chain combines TRBV12-3 or TRBV12-4 with TRBJ2-1; the match to TRBD1 covers 7 bases. This CDR3 is built from 15 residues. Trimming cost V 6 bases and J 6 bases; bases outside gene matches: 11. The CDR3 DNA reads TGTGCCAGCAGGCCTTCAGGGGGAGTGGGCAATGAGCAGTTCTTC. This gives the protein CASRPSGGVGNEQFF.

This clonotype was seen more than once but under ten times. One junction end disagrees with the germline gene, perhaps due to a read error. The rearrangement uses TRBV11-2 and TRBJ2-7; 8 bases line up with TRBD2. This CDR3 has 16 amino acids. Germline V gene sequence: CDR1 SGHAT, CDR2 FQNNGV. CDR3 sequence reads: CVSSCGGRTSGSERYF. As DNA, the CDR3 is TGTGTCAGCAGCTGCGGCGGGAGGACCTCGGGAAGCGAGCGGTACTTC. The variable domain in full, completed from reference TRBV11-2 and TRBJ2-7, reads EAGVAQSPRYKIIEKRQSVAFWCNPISGHATLYWYQQILGQGPKLLIQFQNNGVVDDSQLPKDRFSAERLKGVDSTLKIQPAKLEDSAVYLCVSSCGGRTSGSERYFGPGTRLTVT.